Below are 5 T cell receptor beta chains sequenced from a single sample in a study of blood T cell repertoires in COVID-19. Generated by immunoSEQ multiplex PCR, the TCRdb table keeps only in-frame clones and is missing some. The sample shows around 400,000 clones, 89% of them seen only once. The sample was PBMCs or T cells enriched from blood (not recorded which). All receptors come from a woman aged 30 to 39 who had recovered from COVID-19.

This rearrangement joins TRBV9 to TRBJ2-7; D possibly corresponds to TRBD2 (6 bases). V gave up 4 bases and J gave up 7 bases, with 15 bases separating them. Germline V gene data show CDR1 as SGDLS and CDR2 as YYNGEE. The CDR3 is made up of 13 amino acids. The CDR3 protein is CASSRDSTREQYF. DNA of the CDR3: TGTGCCAGCAGCCGGGACTCCACCCGAGAGCAGTACTTC.

This clone was detected only a few times. V gene TRBV2 combines with J gene TRBJ1-3, with unresolved D. The CDR3 sequence is 15 residues long. Germline V gene lookup returns CDR1 SNHLY and CDR2 FYNNEI. V was pared by 4 bases and J by 0 bases, with 10 bases between. The CDR3 DNA reads as TGTGCCAGCAGTGTCACAACGATCTCTGGAAACACCATATATTTT. Translating gives CASSVTTISGNTIYF.

V usage is TRBV27 and J usage is TRBJ2-3, with 12 positions matching TRBD2. The V and J ends lost 4 bases and 3 bases, in that order; junction bases with no gene match: 8. The CDR3 sequence is 17 residues long. Germline CDR1 and CDR2: MNHEY and SMNVEV (reference sequence). This CDR3 reads CASSSHRTSGITDTQYF. The CDR3 region has the DNA TGTGCCAGCAGTTCCCATAGGACTAGCGGGATTACAGATACGCAGTATTTT.

The rearrangement uses TRBV2 and TRBJ2-1, with D possibly being TRBD1 (5 bases). Per the germline V gene, CDR1 is SNHLY and CDR2 is FYNNEI. The CDR3 is made up of 15 amino acids. The germline V and J ends were trimmed by 4 bases and 2 bases, with 12 bases remaining between them. The CDR3 nucleotides are TGTGCCAGCAGTGTGGGTGGGGCGACCTACAATGAGCAGTTCTTC. Its protein product is CASSVGGATYNEQFF.

V gene TRBV28 combines with J gene TRBJ1-6; no reliable D call. This CDR3 has 12 amino acids. V lost 7 bases and J lost 13, with 14 bases in between. Germline CDR1 and CDR2: MDHEN and SYDVKM. CDR3 coding DNA: TGTGCCAGCACAAAAAAGCCCTCTCCCCTCCACTTT. Its translation is CASTKKPSPLHF.